A selection of T cell receptor beta chains follows, all from one sample in a study of human T cells and chemical hapten exposure. TCRdb called the RACE reads again in MiXCR, with one record for every CDR3 protein. This sample carries around 100,000 distinct CDR3 sequences, approximately 11% of them seen once, and the ten largest clones take around 3.5%. Sample: whole blood, taken in connection with sensitization to the hapten diphenylcyclopropenone (DPC). Every receptor here comes from a woman aged 40-49 years with alopecia areata. Some clones in this sample may be carry-over from other donors' samples. Both conserved end residues are trimmed from each CDR3. A D gene is named only where the DNA matches it firmly. Some rows mark clone size as missing; the rest say once, few, many or name a class of expanded clone.

V gene	J gene	D gene	clone size	CDR3 protein
TRBV5-1	TRBJ2-5	TRBD1	many	ASSPGTGRPGETQY
TRBV27	TRBJ2-5	TRBD2	.	ASSFAGAGKETQY
TRBV18	TRBJ1-3	.	many	ASSPPTVRNTIY
TRBV5-1	TRBJ2-7	.	.	ASSSTGTTDMY
TRBV20-1	TRBJ2-5	.	many	SARGRGYQETQY
TRBV29-1	TRBJ2-1	TRBD2	many	SGRLAGGPGEQF
TRBV6-1	TRBJ2-5	TRBD2	.	VASPSGYQETQY
TRBV25-1	TRBJ2-7	TRBD2	.	ARPGGPLGPQY
TRBV5-1	TRBJ2-1	TRBD2	.	ASSSGLAGIYEQF
TRBV12-3/TRBV12-4	TRBJ1-5	TRBD1	many	ASRKGTGRSNQPQH
TRBV28	TRBJ2-5	.	few	ASSLGRRQRETQY
TRBV5-1	TRBJ2-3	.	.	ASSLAGGASTDTQY
TRBV4-2	TRBJ2-7	.	many	ASSQEPGRGAYEQY
TRBV5-8	TRBJ2-7	.	many	ASSLDGRAEGEQY
TRBV3-1	TRBJ2-7	.	.	ASSTGFITYEQY
TRBV20-1	TRBJ1-5	.	.	SAPVYTNQPQH
TRBV7-9	TRBJ2-1	.	.	ASSLAAGPLRKQF
TRBV19	TRBJ1-2	.	many	ATSGRGGLDGYT
TRBV18	TRBJ1-2	.	many	ASSPGDGYT
TRBV3-1	TRBJ2-2	.	many	ASSQRTVMTGELF
TRBV7-9	TRBJ2-5	TRBD2	.	ASSSGLAVSQETQY
TRBV19	TRBJ2-1	.	many	ASSIGGSGSNEQF
TRBV7-2	TRBJ1-1	.	.	ASTGGYTEAF
TRBV25-1	TRBJ2-3	.	.	ASSDPPGRGGTDTQY
TRBV6-2/TRBV6-3	TRBJ1-5	.	.	ASTRDQGRGNQPQH
TRBV7-6	TRBJ2-7	.	medium-sized	ASRSPRVHEQY
TRBV5-1	TRBJ2-2	.	.	ASSFRQSPPNTGELF
TRBV5-1	TRBJ2-5	.	few	ASSPRRLQETQY
TRBV18	TRBJ2-7	TRBD1	.	ASSPTRTGGSYEQY
TRBV7-2	TRBJ2-7	.	few	ASSQGSSYEQY
TRBV20-1	TRBJ1-5	.	many	SALEAGVSNQPQH
TRBV25-1	TRBJ2-7	.	.	ASRQSGQLYEQY
TRBV6-5	TRBJ1-1	.	.	ASSYSALKGRAF
TRBV7-2	TRBJ2-7	.	few	ASSQIGQVASEQY
TRBV20-1	TRBJ2-3	TRBD2	many	SATLLAGEGDTQY
TRBV29-1	TRBJ1-2	.	few	SVSAGTYGYT
TRBV20-1	TRBJ2-3	TRBD2	few	SARRIAIAGGPADTQY